Below, 9 T cell receptor beta chains from the same sample are listed, as sequenced in a study of T cell responses to AZD1222 COVID-19 vaccine. Generated by immunoSEQ multiplex PCR, the TCRdb table keeps only in-frame clones and is missing some. The sample holds approximately 150,000 clones; roughly 90% are singletons and the top ten take around 2.9%. Material: peripheral blood, obtained 28 days after the second AZD1222 dose. The source is an adult who received the AZD1222 COVID-19 vaccine.

The chain carries TRBV10-2 and TRBJ1-3; D is possibly TRBD1 (6 bases). The germline V gene encodes CDR1 WSHSY and CDR2 SAAADI. V gave up 4 bases and J gave up 4 bases, with 11 bases separating them. CDR3 length: 14 amino acids. The CDR3 loop is CASSGHGQGNTIYF. The CDR3 nucleotides are TGCGCCAGCAGTGGTCACGGACAGGGAAACACCATATATTTT.

The chain recombines TRBV28 with TRBJ1-2; D is undetermined. Trimming left V 2 bases short and J 2 bases short, with 6 bases between. Germline loops: CDR1 MDHEN, CDR2 SYDVKM. The CDR3 loop spans 13 amino acids. The CDR3: CASSLVPNYGYTF. The CDR3 bases are TGTGCCAGCAGTTTAGTACCCAACTATGGCTACACCTTC.

The gene calls are TRBV27 and TRBJ2-7, with a tentative D call TRBD2 (6 bases). CDR1 is MNHEY and CDR2 is SMNVEV in the germline V gene (reference sequence). Trimming removed 6 bases at V and 6 bases at J, with 9 bases between. This CDR3 contains 11 residues. The CDR3 DNA is TGTGCCAGCAGCCAGGGAGGCGAGCAGTACTTC. Translation gives CASSQGGEQYF.

This clone has a single count. The chain links TRBV18 to TRBJ2-3, with D perhaps given as TRBD1 or TRBD2 (5 bases each). Trimming removed 2 bases at V and 5 bases at J, with 26 bases between. This CDR3 is built from 19 residues. Looked up from germline, CDR1 is KGHSH and CDR2 is LQKENI. The CDR3 DNA is TGTGCCAGCTCACCAGTTATGCCCCGTGGGACCCCTAGGGTAGATACGCAGTATTTT. As protein: CASSPVMPRGTPRVDTQYF.

The chain links TRBV29-1 to TRBJ1-3; 8 nucleotides align to TRBD1. The CDR3 is 15 residues long. J gave up 2 bases and V 7 bases, and 10 bases lay outside the gene matches. The germline V gene has CDR1 SQVTM and CDR2 ANQGSEA. CDR3 coding DNA: TGCAGCGCCGCCCCCGGACAGGGCCCTGGAAACACCATATATTTT. It codes for CSAAPGQGPGNTIYF.

The chain has TRBV2 and TRBJ2-7; D might be TRBD1 or TRBD2, each matching 5 bases. V gave up 0 bases and J gave up 2 bases, with 11 bases separating them. Germline CDR1 is SNHLY and CDR2 is FYNNEI. The CDR3 is made up of 15 amino acids. The chain's CDR3 is CASSEARGGPYEQYF. The CDR3 DNA sequence: TGTGCCAGCAGTGAAGCGAGGGGCGGCCCCTACGAGCAGTACTTC.

The V call is TRBV7-2, the J call TRBJ1-5; possible D gene TRBD1, 6 bases. Trimming removed 4 bases at V and 2 bases at J, with 21 bases between. The CDR3 is 18 residues long. Germline CDR1 and CDR2: SGHTA and FQGNSA. CDR3 sequence: CASSSVPGHSRGNQPQHF. The CDR3 DNA sequence: TGTGCCAGCAGCTCCGTCCCGGGACATAGCCGGGGCAATCAGCCCCAGCATTTT.

J is TRBJ1-6 and V is TRBV9; the D is unclear. Germline V gene lookup returns CDR1 SGDLS and CDR2 YYNGEE. The V and J ends lost 4 bases and 7 bases respectively, with 12 bases between them. The CDR3 totals 14 residues. CDR3 sequence (DNA): TGTGCCAGCAGCCTCCGGGTTGGGAATTCACCCCTCCACTTT. Amino acids: CASSLRVGNSPLHF.

The rearrangement links TRBV4-2 to TRBJ1-5, with D unclear. Germline CDR1 reads LGHNA; CDR2 reads YNFKEQ. The CDR3 extends over 14 amino acids. V dropped 0 bases and J dropped 2 bases, with 5 bases sitting between them. Written as DNA, the CDR3 is TGTGCCAGCAGCCAAGATCTCGGCAATCAGCCCCAGCATTTT. Protein product: CASSQDLGNQPQHF.